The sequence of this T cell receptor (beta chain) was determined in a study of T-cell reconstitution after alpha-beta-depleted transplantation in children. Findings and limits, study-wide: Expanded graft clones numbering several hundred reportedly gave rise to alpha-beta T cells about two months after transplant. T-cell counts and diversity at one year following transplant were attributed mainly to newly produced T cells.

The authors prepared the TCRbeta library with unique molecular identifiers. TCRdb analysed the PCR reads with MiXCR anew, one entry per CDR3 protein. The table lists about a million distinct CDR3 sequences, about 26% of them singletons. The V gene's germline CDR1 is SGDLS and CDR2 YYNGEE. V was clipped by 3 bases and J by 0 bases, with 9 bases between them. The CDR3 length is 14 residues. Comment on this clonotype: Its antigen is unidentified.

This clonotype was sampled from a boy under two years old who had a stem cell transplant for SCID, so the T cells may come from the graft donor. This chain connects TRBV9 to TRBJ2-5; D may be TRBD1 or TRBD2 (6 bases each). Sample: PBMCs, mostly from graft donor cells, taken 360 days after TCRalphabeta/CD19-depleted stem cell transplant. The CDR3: CASSEGDYQETQYF. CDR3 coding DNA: TGTGCCAGCAGCGAGGGGGACTACCAAGAGACCCAGTACTTC.